This T cell receptor beta chain was retrieved from a study of T cells after yellow fever vaccination. Making TCR cDNA involved 5'RACE template switching, which added UMIs and a universal primer site. TCRdb itself ran the 5' RACE reads through MiXCR, one entry per CDR3 protein. This table holds about 260,000 distinct CDR3 sequences, 10% to 15% found once. Trimming pared 5 bases from V and 2 bases from J, leaving 25 bases between. Germline CDR1 is LNHNV and CDR2 is YYDKDF (reference sequence). This CDR3 is built from 18 residues. Whole-study results and caveats: A faster peak, day 5 versus 15, was reached by the weaker secondary response. Most primary-vaccination clones reappeared after the booster (just under 98% CD4, about 88% CD8). A minor fraction of clonotypes spanned both CD4 and CD8 compartments.

In this sample, this clonotype turned up a few times. Its target is not known. This specimen consisted of CD4+ T cells sorted from PBMCs, obtained 45 days after the yellow fever booster vaccination. This TCR came from a man aged 25 to 40 who received the YFV17D yellow fever vaccine. The V gene is TRBV15, the J gene TRBJ2-7, with a possible D match to TRBD2 (6 bases). CDR3 DNA: TGTGCCACCAGCGGGGGGATAGCGGCCAAAAGGAAGACCTACGAGCAGTACTTC. This encodes CATSGGIAAKRKTYEQYF.